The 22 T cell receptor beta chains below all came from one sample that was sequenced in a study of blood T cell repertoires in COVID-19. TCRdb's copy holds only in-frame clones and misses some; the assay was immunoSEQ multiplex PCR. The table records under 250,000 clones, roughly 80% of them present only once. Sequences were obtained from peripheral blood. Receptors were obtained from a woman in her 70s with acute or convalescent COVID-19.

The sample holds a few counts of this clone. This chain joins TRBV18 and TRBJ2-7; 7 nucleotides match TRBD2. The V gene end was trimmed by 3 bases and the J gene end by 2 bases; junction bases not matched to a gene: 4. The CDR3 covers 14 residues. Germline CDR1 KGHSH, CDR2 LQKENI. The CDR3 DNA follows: TGTGCCAGCTCACCGAGTGGGGGGGCCTACGAGCAGTACTTC. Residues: CASSPSGGAYEQYF. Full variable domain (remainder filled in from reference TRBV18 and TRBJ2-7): NAGVMQNPRHLVRRRGQEARLRCSPMKGHSHVYWYRQLPEEGLKFMVYLQKENIIDESGMPKERFSAEFPKEGPSILRIQQVVRGDSAAYFCASSPSGGAYEQYFGPGTRLTVT.

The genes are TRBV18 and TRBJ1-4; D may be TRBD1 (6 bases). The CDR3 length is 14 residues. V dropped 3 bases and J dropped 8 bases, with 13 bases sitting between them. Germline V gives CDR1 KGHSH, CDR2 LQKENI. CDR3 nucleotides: TGTGCCAGCTCACCGGGAACTAGGGGGGAAAAACTGTTTTTT. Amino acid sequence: CASSPGTRGEKLFF.

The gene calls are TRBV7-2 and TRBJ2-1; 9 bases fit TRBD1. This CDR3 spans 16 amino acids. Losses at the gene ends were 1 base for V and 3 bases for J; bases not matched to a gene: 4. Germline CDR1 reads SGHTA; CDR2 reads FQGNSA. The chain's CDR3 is CASSLETGGGYNEQFF. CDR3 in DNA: TGTGCCAGCAGCTTAGAGACAGGGGGAGGCTACAATGAGCAGTTCTTC.

The CDR3 protein is CASSLAPGLGYEQYF. The CDR3 DNA follows: TGTGCCAGCAGCCTCGCTCCGGGACTAGGCTACGAGCAGTACTTC. The gene calls are TRBV11-2 and TRBJ2-7; 8 bases align to TRBD2. V dropped 5 bases and J dropped 3; count of bases not matched to a gene: 9. This CDR3 region has 15 residues. CDR1 SGHAT and CDR2 FQNNGV come from the germline V gene.

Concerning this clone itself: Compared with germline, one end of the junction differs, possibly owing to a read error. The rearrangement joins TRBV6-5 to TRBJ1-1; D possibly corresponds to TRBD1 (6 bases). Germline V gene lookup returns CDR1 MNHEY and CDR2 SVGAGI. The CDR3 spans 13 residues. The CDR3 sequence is CASSDGGHTEAFF. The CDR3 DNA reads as TGTGCCAGCAGCGATGGGGGACACACCGAAGCTTTCTTT.

The CDR3 region is CASSQVSQLDIYEQYF. The CDR3 DNA follows: TGTGCCAGCAGCCAAGTCAGTCAGCTCGACATCTACGAGCAGTACTTC. V gene TRBV4-2 combines with J gene TRBJ2-7; D not certain. Germline V lookup: CDR1 LGHNA, CDR2 YNFKEQ. There are 16 residues in the CDR3. Trimming pared 1 base from V and 3 bases from J, leaving 16 bases between.

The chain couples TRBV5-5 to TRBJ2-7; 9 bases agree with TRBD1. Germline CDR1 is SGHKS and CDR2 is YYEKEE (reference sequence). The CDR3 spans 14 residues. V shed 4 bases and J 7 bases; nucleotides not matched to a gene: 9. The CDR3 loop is CASSITGGAGEQYF. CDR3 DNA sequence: TGTGCCAGCAGCATCACAGGGGGCGCGGGGGAGCAGTACTTC.

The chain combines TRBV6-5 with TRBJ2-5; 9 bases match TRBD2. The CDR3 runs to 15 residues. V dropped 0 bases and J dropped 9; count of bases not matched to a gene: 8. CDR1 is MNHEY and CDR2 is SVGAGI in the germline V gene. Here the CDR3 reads CASSYSGTSQEAQYF. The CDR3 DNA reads TGTGCCAGCAGTTACTCCGGGACTAGCCAGGAGGCCCAGTACTTC.

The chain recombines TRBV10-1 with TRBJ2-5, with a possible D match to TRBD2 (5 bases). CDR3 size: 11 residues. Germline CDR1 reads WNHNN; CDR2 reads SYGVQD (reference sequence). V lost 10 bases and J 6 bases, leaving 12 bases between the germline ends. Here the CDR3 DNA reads TGCGCCACCTCCGACGGGAAGACCCAGTACTTC. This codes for CATSDGKTQYF.

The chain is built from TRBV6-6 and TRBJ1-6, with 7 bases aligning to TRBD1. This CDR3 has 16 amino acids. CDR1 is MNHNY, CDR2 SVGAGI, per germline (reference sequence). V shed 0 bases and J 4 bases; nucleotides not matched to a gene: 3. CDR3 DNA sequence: TGTGCCAGCAGTTACTCCCAACAGGGGTATAATTCACCCCTCCACTTT. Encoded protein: CASSYSQQGYNSPLHF.

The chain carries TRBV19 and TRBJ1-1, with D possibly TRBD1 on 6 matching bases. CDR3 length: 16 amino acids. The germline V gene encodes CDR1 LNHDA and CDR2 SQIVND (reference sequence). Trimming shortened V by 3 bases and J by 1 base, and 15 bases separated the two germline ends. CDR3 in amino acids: CASSIFPGRGNTEAFF. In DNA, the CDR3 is TGTGCCAGTAGTATTTTCCCCGGCAGGGGGAACACTGAAGCTTTCTTT.

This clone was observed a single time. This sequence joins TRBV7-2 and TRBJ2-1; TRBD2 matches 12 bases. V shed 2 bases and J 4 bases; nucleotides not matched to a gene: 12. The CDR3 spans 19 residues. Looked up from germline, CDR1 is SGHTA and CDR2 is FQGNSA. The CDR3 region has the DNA TGTGCCAGCAGCTTAATCCCCCCCACGACTAGCGGGGGATACAATGAGCAGTTCTTC. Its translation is CASSLIPPTTSGGYNEQFF. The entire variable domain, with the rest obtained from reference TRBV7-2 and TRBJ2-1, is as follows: GAGVSQSPSNKVTEKGKDVELRCDPISGHTALYWYRQSLGQGLEFLIYFQGNSAPDKSGLPSDRFSAERTGGSVSTLTIQRTQQEDSAVYLCASSLIPPTTSGGYNEQFFGPGTRLTVL.

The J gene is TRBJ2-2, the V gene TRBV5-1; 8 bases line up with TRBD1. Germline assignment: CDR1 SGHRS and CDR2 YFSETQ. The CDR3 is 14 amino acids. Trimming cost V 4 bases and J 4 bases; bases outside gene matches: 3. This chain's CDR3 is CASSPGGFTGELFF. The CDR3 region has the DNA TGCGCCAGCAGCCCAGGGGGCTTCACCGGGGAGCTGTTTTTT.

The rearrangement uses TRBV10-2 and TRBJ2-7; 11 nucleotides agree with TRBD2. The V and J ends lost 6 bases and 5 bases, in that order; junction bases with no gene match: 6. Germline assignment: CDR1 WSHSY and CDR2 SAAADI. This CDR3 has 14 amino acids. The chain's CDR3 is CASRPSGGLDEQYF. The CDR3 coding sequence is TGCGCCAGCAGACCTAGCGGGGGGTTGGACGAGCAGTACTTC.

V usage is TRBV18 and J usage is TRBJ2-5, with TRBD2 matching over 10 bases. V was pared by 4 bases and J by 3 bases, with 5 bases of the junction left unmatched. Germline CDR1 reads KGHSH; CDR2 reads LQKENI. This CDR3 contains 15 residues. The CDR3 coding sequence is TGTGCCAGCTCACTAGCGGGGGGCCTGAAAGAGACCCAGTACTTC. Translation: CASSLAGGLKETQYF.

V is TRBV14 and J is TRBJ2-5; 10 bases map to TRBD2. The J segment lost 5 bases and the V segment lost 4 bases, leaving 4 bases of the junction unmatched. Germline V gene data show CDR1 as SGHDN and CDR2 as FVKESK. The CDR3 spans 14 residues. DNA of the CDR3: TGTGCCAGCAGCCTCAAGCGGGGGGGGGAGACCCAGTACTTC. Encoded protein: CASSLKRGGETQYF. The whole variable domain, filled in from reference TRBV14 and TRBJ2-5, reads EAGVTQFPSHSVIEKGQTVTLRCDPISGHDNLYWYRRVMGKEIKFLLHFVKESKQDESGMPNNRFLAERTGGTYSTLKVQPAELEDSGVYFCASSLKRGGETQYFGPGTRLLVL.

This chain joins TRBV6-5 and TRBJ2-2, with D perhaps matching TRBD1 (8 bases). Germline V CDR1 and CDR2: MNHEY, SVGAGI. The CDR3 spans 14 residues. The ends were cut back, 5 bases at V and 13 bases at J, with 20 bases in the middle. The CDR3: CASSTGTGGGRLFF. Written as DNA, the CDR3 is TGTGCCAGCAGTACCGGAACAGGGGGAGGGAGGCTGTTTTTT.

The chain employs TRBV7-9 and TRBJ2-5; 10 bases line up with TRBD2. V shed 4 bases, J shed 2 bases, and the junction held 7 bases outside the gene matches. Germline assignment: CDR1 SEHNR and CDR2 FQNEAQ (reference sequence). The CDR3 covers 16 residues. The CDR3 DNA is TGTGCCAGCAGCTGGCCAGCGGGGGGGTTTCAAGAGACCCAGTACTTC. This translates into CASSWPAGGFQETQYF.

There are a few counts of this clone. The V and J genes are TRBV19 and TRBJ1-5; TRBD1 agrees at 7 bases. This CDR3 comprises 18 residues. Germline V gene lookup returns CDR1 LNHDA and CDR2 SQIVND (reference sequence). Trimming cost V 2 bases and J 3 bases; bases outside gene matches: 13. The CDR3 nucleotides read TGTGCCAGTAGTATACGATGGTCGATTGACAGGGTCAATCAGCCCCAGCATTTT. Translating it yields CASSIRWSIDRVNQPQHF.

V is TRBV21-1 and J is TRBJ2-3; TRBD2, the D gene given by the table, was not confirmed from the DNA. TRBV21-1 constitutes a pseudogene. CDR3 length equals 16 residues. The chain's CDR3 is CAIPHGYGGGTDTQYF. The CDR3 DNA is TGTGCCATCCCCCACGGGTACGGGGGTGGGACAGATACGCAGTATTTT.

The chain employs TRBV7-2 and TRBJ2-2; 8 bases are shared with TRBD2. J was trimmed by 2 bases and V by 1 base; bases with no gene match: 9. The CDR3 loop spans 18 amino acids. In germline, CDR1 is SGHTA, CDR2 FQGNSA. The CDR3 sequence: CASSLVRSAGGNTGELFF. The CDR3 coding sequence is TGTGCCAGCAGCTTAGTAAGGTCTGCGGGGGGAAACACCGGGGAGCTGTTTTTT.

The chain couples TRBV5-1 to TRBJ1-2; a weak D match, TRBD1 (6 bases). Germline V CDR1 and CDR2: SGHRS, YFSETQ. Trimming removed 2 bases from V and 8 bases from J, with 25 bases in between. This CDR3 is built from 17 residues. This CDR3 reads CASSFGDTRDRMVGYTF. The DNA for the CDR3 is TGCGCCAGCAGCTTTGGGGACACAAGGGACCGTATGGTGGGCTACACCTTC.